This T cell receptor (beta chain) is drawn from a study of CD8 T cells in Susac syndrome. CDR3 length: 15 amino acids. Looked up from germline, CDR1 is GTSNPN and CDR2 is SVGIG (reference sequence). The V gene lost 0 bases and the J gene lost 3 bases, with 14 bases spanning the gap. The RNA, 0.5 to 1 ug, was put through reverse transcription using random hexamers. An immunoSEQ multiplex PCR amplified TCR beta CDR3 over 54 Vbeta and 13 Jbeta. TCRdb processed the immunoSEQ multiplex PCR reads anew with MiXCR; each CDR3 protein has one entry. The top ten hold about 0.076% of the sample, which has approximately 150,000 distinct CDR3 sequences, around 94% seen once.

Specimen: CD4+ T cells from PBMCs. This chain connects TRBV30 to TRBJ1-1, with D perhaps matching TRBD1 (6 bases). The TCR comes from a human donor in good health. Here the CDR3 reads CAWSVWGGADTEAFF. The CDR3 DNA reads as TGTGCCTGGAGTGTGTGGGGGGGCGCGGACACTGAAGCTTTCTTT.